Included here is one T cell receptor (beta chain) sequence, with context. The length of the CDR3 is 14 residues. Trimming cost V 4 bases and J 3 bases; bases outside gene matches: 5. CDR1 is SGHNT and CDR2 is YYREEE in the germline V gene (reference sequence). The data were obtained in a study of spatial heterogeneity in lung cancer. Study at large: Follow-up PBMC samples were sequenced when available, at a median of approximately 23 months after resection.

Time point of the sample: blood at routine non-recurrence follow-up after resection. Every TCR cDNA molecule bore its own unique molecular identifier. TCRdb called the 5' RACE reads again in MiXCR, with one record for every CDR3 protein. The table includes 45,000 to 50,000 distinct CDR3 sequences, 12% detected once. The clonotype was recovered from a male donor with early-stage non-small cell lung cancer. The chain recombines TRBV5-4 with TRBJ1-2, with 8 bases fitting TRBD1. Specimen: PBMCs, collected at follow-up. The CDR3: CASSTRDRHYGYTF. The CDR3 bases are TGTGCCAGCAGCACCCGGGACAGGCACTATGGCTACACCTTC.